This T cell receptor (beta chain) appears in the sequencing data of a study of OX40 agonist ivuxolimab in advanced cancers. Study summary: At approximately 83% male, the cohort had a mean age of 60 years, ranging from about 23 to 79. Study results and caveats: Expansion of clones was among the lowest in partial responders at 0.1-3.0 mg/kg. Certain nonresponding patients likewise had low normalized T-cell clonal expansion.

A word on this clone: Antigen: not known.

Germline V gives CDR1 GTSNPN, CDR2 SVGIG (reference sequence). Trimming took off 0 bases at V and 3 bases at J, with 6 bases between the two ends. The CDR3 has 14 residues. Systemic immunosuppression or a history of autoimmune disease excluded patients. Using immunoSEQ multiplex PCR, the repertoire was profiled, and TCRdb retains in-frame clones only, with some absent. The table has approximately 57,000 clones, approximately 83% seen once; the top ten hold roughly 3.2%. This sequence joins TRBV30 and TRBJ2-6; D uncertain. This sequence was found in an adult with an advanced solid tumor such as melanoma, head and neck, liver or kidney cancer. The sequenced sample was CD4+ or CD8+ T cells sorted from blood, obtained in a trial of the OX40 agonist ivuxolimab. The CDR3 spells CAWSVTYGANVLTF. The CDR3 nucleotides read TGTGCCTGGAGTGTTACGTATGGGGCCAACGTCCTGACTTTC.